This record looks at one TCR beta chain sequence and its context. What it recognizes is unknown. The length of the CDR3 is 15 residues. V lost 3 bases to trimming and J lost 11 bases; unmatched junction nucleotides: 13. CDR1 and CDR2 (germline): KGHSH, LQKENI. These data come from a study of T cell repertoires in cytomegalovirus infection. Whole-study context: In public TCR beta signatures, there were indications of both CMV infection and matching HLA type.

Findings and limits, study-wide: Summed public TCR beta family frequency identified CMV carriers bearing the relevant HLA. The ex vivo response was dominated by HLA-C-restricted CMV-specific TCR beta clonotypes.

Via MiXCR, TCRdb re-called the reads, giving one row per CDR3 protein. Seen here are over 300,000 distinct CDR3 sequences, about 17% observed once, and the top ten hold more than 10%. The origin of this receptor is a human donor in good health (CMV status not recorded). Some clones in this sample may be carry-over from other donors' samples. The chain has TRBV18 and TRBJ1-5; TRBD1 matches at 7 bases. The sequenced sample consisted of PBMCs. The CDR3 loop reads CASSPDGQVSEAQHF. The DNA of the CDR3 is TGTGCCAGCTCACCGGATGGACAGGTTTCCGAGGCCCAGCATTTT.